This T cell receptor (beta chain) was recorded in a study of cytomegalovirus exposure and HLA in healthy donors (dated by TCRdb to 2015 to 2018). Context from the whole study: An earlier analysis of several hundred of the donors reported 276 Gb of sequence data and approximately 120 million unique TCR beta sequences obtained from around 170 million T cells. Class I and class II HLA loci were covered by the typing at four-digit resolution. Donor age, sex, ethnicity and CMV serostatus were collected together with the repertoire data. An early release covering roughly 640 HLA-typed donors comprised about 300 gigabases of sequencing data and around 85 million unique TCR sequences. Using immunosequencing, the study profiled T cell repertoires from 666 subjects and related those repertoires to cytomegalovirus serostatus. The study was designed to test whether signatures of past pathogen exposure could be identified by cataloging public T cell receptors. The number of donors typed differed by locus, with about 629-630 for A, B, C, DRB1 and DQB1, 522 for DQA1, 600 to 610 for DPA1, and approximately 470 for DPB1. All discovery cohort repertoires had been generated on a single sequencing platform. Roughly 5 DR-DQ haplotypes were handled as single units for association and clustering, since linkage in the cohort was strong. The later analysis used no new phenotypic data to find candidate immune exposures, relying instead on TCR beta sequences and their occurrence across donors. Among some 410 genotyped donors of the cohort, an average of about 240,000 unique TCR beta nucleotide sequences were sequenced per donor, about a sixth of them non-productive. In a later analysis, previously published TCR beta repertoires from several hundred donors were re-analyzed and high-resolution HLA genotyping was added so that TCR occurrence patterns could be studied. An earlier analysis of 450 to 750 of the donors used high-throughput TCR beta sequencing to judge whether each TCR beta V gene segment behaved as functional or pseudogenic. A separate validation cohort of approximately 120 different subjects was used in addition to the 666-subject first cohort. Genome-wide SNP genotypes for about 55% of the roughly 670 donors were used in a later genetic analysis, which treated that subset as a discovery cohort. High-throughput TCR immunosequencing, statistical association of individual TCRs with disease status, and machine learning were combined to predict cytomegalovirus infection status. Of the 350 to 400 genotyped donors, around 81% fell in the genetic ancestry cluster associated with self-reported Caucasian donors. Here is what the overall study found, with its caveats: According to a later analysis, most CMV-associated TCR beta chains appeared to be HLA-restricted, and the HLA associations seemed to be driven largely by CMV exposure. Correlated functional status among segregating V segments might reflect linkage disequilibrium, but an unknown experimental factor could not be ruled out. A few of the identified cytomegalovirus-associated TCR beta chains were confirmed in vitro to be specific for cytomegalovirus antigens. Specific HLA alleles were associated with 15,000 to 20,000 TCR beta sequences at a false discovery rate of 0.05 in a later analysis. It was suggested by the authors that the approach could potentially be generalized to other disease states and immunological phenotypes. Because counts were too low, seventeen rarely observed V segments, including chromosome 9 orphons, were left out of the earlier analysis of some 600 of the donors. The cohort was sequenced for TCR beta chains only, and without alpha or paired-chain data the features that could be detected were limited. The sequencing pipeline was judged likely to have produced a cluster of highly shared sequence variants as a technical artifact. In a later analysis, TCR association rates were found to vary across HLA loci, with the most associated TCRs seen for DRB1 alleles and the fewest for HLA-C alleles. Roughly uniform sequencing depth across donors was assumed in presence/absence analyses, although this assumption may not hold. While some public TCRs were present in many individuals, most TCR sequences turned up only very rarely across donors. HLA typing was unavailable for some donors at each locus, so association tests used only the typed subset. In a later analysis, several top co-occurrence clusters were reported to appear linked to parvovirus B19, influenza, CMV and Epstein-Barr virus. Immune exposure information for the cohort was limited to CMV serostatus. In a later analysis, HLA-associated TCR beta chains were found to be more clonally expanded and to have lower generation probabilities than equally common non-associated chains. A further reported finding was that TCR beta sequences accurately predicted the HLA-A and HLA-B alleles for most subjects in the first cohort. The classifier was reported to diagnose cytomegalovirus status with high specificity and sensitivity in both the original cohort and the validation cohort. Assigning TCR associations to individual alleles was difficult when HLA alleles, especially DR and DQ, strongly co-occurred. A later genetic analysis associated a missense DCLRE1C variant with V-gene and J-gene trimming of TCR beta chains, and an independent cohort replicated the association. The study gave a list of roughly 150 TCR beta chains associated with cytomegalovirus. According to a later genetic analysis, donors in an Asian-associated ancestry cluster had fewer N-insertions in productive TCRs than the roughly 670-donor mean. Broadly in line with IMGT annotations, most TCR beta V segments showed up in productive rearrangements about 87% or about 30% of the time in an earlier analysis of 587 of the donors.

Preparation of the library involved the immunoSEQ multiplex PCR assay. For the multiplex PCR, a mixture combining 60 forward primers for TCR Vbeta segments and 13 reverse primers for TCR Jbeta segments was used. The CDR3 region of rearranged TCR beta genes was amplified from genomic DNA by a multiplex PCR assay. On the Illumina HiSeq System, the amplified TCR beta libraries were sequenced as 87-base-pair reads. The paper's data handling went like this. A later analysis tallied some 79 million unique TCR beta chains across the approximately 670 repertoires, and about 10 million of those chains were shared by two or more donors. Raw reads were error-corrected and collapsed into unique sequences with a nearest-neighbor algorithm that merged closely related sequences to remove PCR and sequencing errors. V, D and J gene segments were assigned by aligning CDR3 sequences to IMGT reference sequences. For a sequence to be retained, a match of at least six nucleotides to both a V gene segment and a J gene segment was required. Rearrangements were classified as productive when the CDR3 lacked stop codons and remained in frame with V and J, and all other rearrangements were classified as non-productive. CDR3 was defined according to IMGT convention as the region running from the second conserved V-encoded cysteine to the conserved J-encoded phenylalanine. The earlier analysis of 450 to 750 of the donors excluded any sequence lacking an unambiguous match to a single V gene segment. An earlier analysis of under 750 of the donors called V segments functional above 56.7% productive rearrangements and segregating when the between-donor standard deviation exceeded 5%. A statistical classification framework was developed to diagnose cytomegalovirus status using the catalog of TCR beta chain sequences. A later analysis assigned V and J genes by comparing TCR nucleotide sequences with IMGT/GENE-DB human TR gene sequences. In a later analysis, CDR3 sequences and most-parsimonious VDJ recombination scenarios were assigned using the TCRdist pipeline. A later analysis defined each TCR beta chain by its CDR3 amino acid sequence plus V-gene family, and excluded reads lacking a unique V-gene family. A later analysis removed several hundred highly shared, low-generation-probability nucleotide sequences to deal with suspected cross-contamination and a sequencing artifact. In a later analysis, a clonal expansion index was calculated for each public chain from normalized within-repertoire ranks of inferred template counts. A later analysis computed generation probabilities with a VDJ recombination model fitted to out-of-frame rearrangements, and checked the results against IGoR. In a later analysis, hypergeometric tests were used to score TCR-TCR, TCR-HLA and TCR-CMV co-occurrence, with a repertoire-size bias correction applied to TCR pairs. In a later analysis, false discovery rates were estimated by permuting HLA or CMV assignments 20 times. In a later analysis, co-occurring TCRs were grouped with DBSCAN, and TCRdist sequence similarity was added when clustering was performed within HLA-allele-positive subsets. Repertoires with fewer than 30,000 or more than 120,000 public chains, plus five repertoires with anomalous nucleotide sharing, were excluded from co-occurrence clustering. What TCRdb holds here is the immuneACCESS table cut down to in-frame rearrangements. Part of the clones is not present; checked against another copy, under half of the missing clones reflect an unresolved V gene, and the others are unexplained. The V and J calls and clone size were taken over from that table, and D and trimming were inferred from the DNA. The sample records about 80,000 clones, 70% to 80% of which are singletons. The ten largest clones capture roughly 13% of the sample.

With respect to this clone: Its antigen remains unidentified. No per-base quality is available; no much larger clone lies one base away.

The cohort comprised some 680 healthy bone marrow donors. All cohort members were sampled while nominally healthy, although unrecorded immune exposures were likely present. CMV serostatus was recorded as positive for 250 to 300 and negative for about 50% of the roughly 670 cohort members, whereas no CMV serostatus was recorded for the donor in question. Every donor gave a peripheral blood sample, and the peripheral blood mononuclear cells from that sample were used for TCR beta sequencing. Genomic DNA was extracted from the blood cell samples with the Qiagen DNeasy Blood Extraction Kit. The receptor was isolated from a human donor in good health. What was sequenced was PBMCs.

The nucleotide sequence is given as TGCGCCAGCAGCTTTGGACAGTCGGATACGCAGTATTTT. Translated, it reads CASSFGQSDTQYF. The chain is encoded by TRBV5-1 joined to TRBJ2-3; D gene: possibly TRBD1, on 6 matching bases. The CDR3 measures 13 amino acids from cysteine to phenylalanine. Solely the CDR3 DNA is kept, with 39 bases framed from the first base. A distance of 10 bases separates the germline ends of V and J, which lose 2 bases and 6 bases respectively. CDR1 and CDR2, looked up from the germline V gene, are SGHRS and YFSETQ.